These 21 T cell receptor beta chains came from one sample sequenced in a study of a mutant IDH1 vaccine in newly diagnosed glioma. Antigens of these TCRs are unknown. Time point meaning: week 23, last vaccination. Topical imiquimod accompanied each vaccine dose, which consisted of 300 ug of mutant IDH1 20-mer peptide. Repertoires were generated with immunoSEQ multiplex PCR, while TCRdb's copy carries only in-frame clones and drops some. The sample includes under 85,000 clones, 85% of them seen just once. The sample consisted of PBMCs, taken from a glioma patient whose treatment included an IDH1 peptide vaccine. The origin of the receptors is a woman aged 45-60 years with glioma.

V usage is TRBV29-1 and J usage is TRBJ2-2; 10 nucleotides agree with TRBD1. Germline assignment: CDR1 SQVTM and CDR2 ANQGSEA. This CDR3 is built from 17 residues. V trimming: 4 bases; J trimming: 0 bases; junction bases outside the gene matches: 8. The CDR3 protein is CSVAPGTGDANTGELFF. The CDR3 nucleotides are TGCAGCGTTGCTCCAGGGACAGGGGACGCGAACACCGGGGAGCTGTTTTTT.

This clone was counted between two and nine times. This rearrangement joins TRBV4-2 to TRBJ1-5; D possibly corresponds to TRBD1 (5 bases). Germline V gives CDR1 LGHNA, CDR2 YNFKEQ. V lost 3 bases and J 1 base, leaving 16 bases between the germline ends. The CDR3 is 17 amino acids. CDR3 sequence (DNA): TGTGCCAGCAGCCAGACTCCGGGAGGGGTAAGCAATCAGCCCCAGCATTTT. Its translation: CASSQTPGGVSNQPQHF.

The chain recombines TRBV6-6 with TRBJ2-4, with a possible D match to TRBD1 (6 bases). The CDR3 totals 12 residues. V lost 5 bases, J lost 11 bases, and 13 bases lay in between. Germline V CDR1 and CDR2: MNHNY, SVGAGI (reference sequence). CDR3 DNA sequence: TGTGCCAGCAGTCCCCCCGGGACACTTCAGTACTTC. Translated, it gives CASSPPGTLQYF.

This clone is a singleton in its sample. The chain's CDR3 is CASSYSSGTDTQYF. CDR3 coding DNA: TGTGCCAGCAGTTACTCTAGCGGCACAGATACGCAGTATTTT. The rearrangement links TRBV6-5 to TRBJ2-3, with TRBD2 as a possible D gene (5 bases). CDR1 and CDR2 from the germline V gene are MNHEY and SVGAGI. Trimming cost V 0 bases and J 1 base, with 5 bases left between them. The CDR3 runs to 14 residues.

This clone was observed a handful of times. V usage is TRBV10-3 and J usage is TRBJ2-3, with D tentatively TRBD2 (5 bases). This CDR3 contains 12 residues. Germline loops: CDR1 ENHRY, CDR2 SYGVKD. V shed 10 bases and J shed 6 bases, with 14 bases lying between them. CDR3 protein: CATAPGGDTQYF. The CDR3 DNA follows: TGTGCCACTGCCCCCGGCGGGGATACGCAGTATTTT.

This clone was recorded only once. The chain joins TRBV27 to TRBJ2-5, with D unclear. In germline, CDR1 is MNHEY, CDR2 SMNVEV (reference sequence). This CDR3 region has 11 residues. Trimming cost V 2 bases and J 4 bases, with 2 bases left between them. The CDR3 is CASSLGETQYF. In DNA form, the CDR3 reads TGTGCCAGCAGTTTAGGAGAGACCCAGTACTTC.

The rearrangement links TRBV23-1 to TRBJ2-7, with TRBD1 matching over 8 bases. TRBV23-1 is assigned to the ORF class and has an uncertain function. CDR3 length equals 16 residues. V lost 2 bases and J lost 0; bases outside the gene matches: 6. The CDR3 here is CASSQPRQGISYEQYF. DNA for the CDR3: TGCGCCAGCAGTCAACCCCGACAGGGGATCTCCTACGAGCAGTACTTC.

This clone turned up a few times. The rearrangement uses TRBV7-8 and TRBJ2-7; tentatively, D is TRBD1 (5 bases). Germline values: CDR1 SGHVS, CDR2 FQNEAQ. The CDR3 is 13 amino acids. The V end was cut by 5 bases, the J end by 6 bases, with 14 bases between. The CDR3 is CASSKGEGVEQYF. CDR3 bases: TGTGCCAGCAGCAAAGGGGAAGGGGTCGAGCAGTACTTC.

V and J are TRBV28 and TRBJ1-1; D gene unclear. Trimming pared 2 bases from V and 2 bases from J, leaving 9 bases between. The CDR3 consists of 14 residues. Germline V gene lookup returns CDR1 MDHEN and CDR2 SYDVKM. In DNA, the CDR3 is TGTGCCAGCAGTTTACCCGACGGAAACACTGAAGCTTTCTTT. This codes for CASSLPDGNTEAFF.

The genes are TRBV5-1 and TRBJ2-7; perhaps D is TRBD1 or TRBD2 (6 bases each). Germline V gives CDR1 SGHRS, CDR2 YFSETQ. With 4 bases removed from V and 7 bases from J, the gap between germline ends came to 15 bases. The CDR3 has 13 amino acids. The CDR3 sequence: CASSPWGAGEQYF. In DNA, the CDR3 is TGCGCCAGCAGCCCTTGGGGGGCGGGTGAGCAGTACTTC.

The V gene is TRBV10-3, the J gene TRBJ1-2; 7 bases match TRBD1. The CDR3 extends over 16 amino acids. The trim removed 4 bases at V and 5 bases at J, leaving 13 bases unmatched. In germline, CDR1 is ENHRY, CDR2 SYGVKD. CDR3 sequence (DNA): TGTGCCATCAGTGCGTCCGACAGGGCCTTGGTTTATGGCTACACCTTC. Protein product: CAISASDRALVYGYTF.

The rearrangement links TRBV27 to TRBJ2-6, with no clear D. Trimming stripped 3 bases from V and 1 base from J, with 7 bases between. The length of the CDR3 is 15 residues. Germline CDR1 reads MNHEY; CDR2 reads SMNVEV (reference sequence). In DNA, the CDR3 is TGTGCCAGCAGTTTTTCCTTTTCTGGGGCCAACGTCCTGACTTTC. Translated: CASSFSFSGANVLTF.

This clone was recorded once. The chain has TRBV10-2 and TRBJ1-1, with D uncertain. The CDR3 has 14 residues. Germline lookup yields CDR1 WSHSY and CDR2 SAAADI. Trimming pared 2 bases from V and 0 bases from J, leaving 7 bases between. CDR3 nucleotides: TGCGCCAGCAGTGAGCGGGGATTGAACACTGAAGCTTTCTTT. Its translation is CASSERGLNTEAFF.

This chain joins TRBV27 and TRBJ2-5, with D possibly being TRBD1 or TRBD2 (5 bases each). This CDR3 is built from 13 residues. Germline-derived CDR1 and CDR2 are MNHEY and SMNVEV (reference sequence). Trimming stripped 5 bases from V and 3 bases from J, with 10 bases between. The CDR3 loop is CASSPRDEETQYF. In DNA form, the CDR3 reads TGTGCCAGCAGTCCCCGGGACGAAGAGACCCAGTACTTC.

V and J are TRBV25-1 and TRBJ2-5; 9 positions agree with TRBD1. The CDR3 runs 15 residues. The germline V gene has CDR1 MGHDK and CDR2 SYGVNS. The trim removed 4 bases at V and 4 bases at J, leaving 7 bases unmatched. CDR3 DNA sequence: TGTGCCAGCAGTGGCCCGGGACAGGGTAGAGAGACCCAGTACTTC. It is translated as CASSGPGQGRETQYF.

The chain has TRBV5-5 and TRBJ1-5; TRBD1 might be the D (5 bases). Trimming took 5 bases from V and 2 from J, leaving 14 bases between them. This CDR3 comprises 15 residues. Germline CDR1 SGHKS, CDR2 YYEKEE (reference sequence). The CDR3 is CASSPQPGGNQPQHF. The CDR3 DNA reads as TGTGCCAGCAGTCCTCAACCGGGGGGCAATCAGCCCCAGCATTTT. Together with reference TRBV5-5 and TRBJ1-5, the CDR3 gives the full variable domain: DAGVTQSPTHLIKTRGQQVTLRCSPISGHKSVSWYQQVLGQGPQFIFQYYEKEERGRGNFPDRFSARQFPNYSSELNVNALLLGDSALYLCASSPQPGGNQPQHFGDGTRLSIL.

V gene TRBV14 combines with J gene TRBJ2-5; 9 nucleotides match TRBD2. The CDR3 covers 17 residues. After removal of 0 bases from V and 2 bases from J, the junction contained 7 bases not matched to a gene. The V gene's germline CDR1 is SGHDN and CDR2 FVKESK. The CDR3 sequence: CASSQDWGLAGQETQYF. The CDR3 DNA follows: TGTGCCAGCAGCCAAGATTGGGGACTAGCTGGGCAAGAGACCCAGTACTTC.

This chain joins TRBV19 and TRBJ2-5, with TRBD1 matching 7 bases. Germline V CDR1 and CDR2: LNHDA, SQIVND (reference sequence). V gave up 0 bases and J gave up 5 bases; unmatched junction bases: 6. This CDR3 is built from 15 residues. The CDR3 region has the DNA TGTGCCAGTAGTATAGATATGGGCAGGGGGGAGACCCAGTACTTC. Its translation is CASSIDMGRGETQYF.

This clone was counted only a few times. The rearrangement links TRBV28 to TRBJ1-1; weak D call: TRBD1 (5 bases). V was cut by 7 bases and J by 5 bases, with 26 bases left in between. Germline assignment: CDR1 MDHEN and CDR2 SYDVKM. This CDR3 comprises 17 residues. The CDR3 DNA follows: TGTGCCAGCAAATCCGCTAGCCTCCAGGGCGTTAAGACTGAAGCTTTCTTT. Protein: CASKSASLQGVKTEAFF. Full variable domain (missing parts from reference TRBV28 and TRBJ1-1): DVKVTQSSRYLVKRTGEKVFLECVQDMDHENMFWYRQDPGLGLRLIYFSYDVKMKEKGDIPEGYSVSREKKERFSLILESASTNQTSMYLCASKSASLQGVKTEAFFGQGTRLTVV.

The rearrangement joins TRBV10-3 to TRBJ1-5; 7 bases fit TRBD1. Germline V gene sequence: CDR1 ENHRY, CDR2 SYGVKD. The length of the CDR3 is 17 residues. J lost 4 bases, V lost 5 bases, and 14 bases had no gene match. CDR3 bases: TGTGCCATCAGTACTGGACAGGCCTTCTCTATTAATCAGCCCCAGCATTTT. Residues: CAISTGQAFSINQPQHF.

This rearrangement joins TRBV25-1 to TRBJ2-5; D not certain. Trimming left V 2 bases short and J 6 bases short, with 10 bases between. The CDR3 is made up of 13 amino acids. Germline V gene data show CDR1 as MGHDK and CDR2 as SYGVNS. The CDR3 DNA reads TGTGCCAGCAGTGAACCCCCTTGGAAGACCCAGTACTTC. Translating gives CASSEPPWKTQYF.